This TCR beta chain was captured in a study of shared clonotypes between healthy human individuals. Sorted subsets were amplified in replicate PCRs using approximately 200 ng DNA, roughly 30,000 T cell genomes. Assay used: immunoSEQ multiplex PCR; TCRdb lists only in-frame clones, some missing. The repertoire has under 2.5 million clones, approximately 90% of them found once; the top ten carry 0.3% to 0.45%. J was trimmed by 4 bases and V by 6 bases; bases with no gene match: 2. Germline CDR1 reads MDHEN; CDR2 reads SYDVKM. This CDR3 region has 12 residues. A word on this clone: The antigen remains undetermined. This same CDR3 is encoded by further DNA sequences in the sample.

The study enrolled healthy HIV-negative adults without recent acute infections or vaccinations as donors. Study conclusions and caveats: Between several donors, naive CD4 clonotypes were shared at a level of about 5%.

Input material: naive CD4+ T cells from PBMCs. Subset: CD45RA+ positively selected. The receptor comes from a man younger than 35 in good health. Some clones in this sample may be carry-over from other donors' samples. The V and J genes are TRBV28 and TRBJ1-1; TRBD1 matches at 7 bases. The CDR3: CASRQGPTEAFF. CDR3 nucleotide sequence: TGTGCCAGCAGACAGGGGCCCACTGAAGCTTTCTTT.